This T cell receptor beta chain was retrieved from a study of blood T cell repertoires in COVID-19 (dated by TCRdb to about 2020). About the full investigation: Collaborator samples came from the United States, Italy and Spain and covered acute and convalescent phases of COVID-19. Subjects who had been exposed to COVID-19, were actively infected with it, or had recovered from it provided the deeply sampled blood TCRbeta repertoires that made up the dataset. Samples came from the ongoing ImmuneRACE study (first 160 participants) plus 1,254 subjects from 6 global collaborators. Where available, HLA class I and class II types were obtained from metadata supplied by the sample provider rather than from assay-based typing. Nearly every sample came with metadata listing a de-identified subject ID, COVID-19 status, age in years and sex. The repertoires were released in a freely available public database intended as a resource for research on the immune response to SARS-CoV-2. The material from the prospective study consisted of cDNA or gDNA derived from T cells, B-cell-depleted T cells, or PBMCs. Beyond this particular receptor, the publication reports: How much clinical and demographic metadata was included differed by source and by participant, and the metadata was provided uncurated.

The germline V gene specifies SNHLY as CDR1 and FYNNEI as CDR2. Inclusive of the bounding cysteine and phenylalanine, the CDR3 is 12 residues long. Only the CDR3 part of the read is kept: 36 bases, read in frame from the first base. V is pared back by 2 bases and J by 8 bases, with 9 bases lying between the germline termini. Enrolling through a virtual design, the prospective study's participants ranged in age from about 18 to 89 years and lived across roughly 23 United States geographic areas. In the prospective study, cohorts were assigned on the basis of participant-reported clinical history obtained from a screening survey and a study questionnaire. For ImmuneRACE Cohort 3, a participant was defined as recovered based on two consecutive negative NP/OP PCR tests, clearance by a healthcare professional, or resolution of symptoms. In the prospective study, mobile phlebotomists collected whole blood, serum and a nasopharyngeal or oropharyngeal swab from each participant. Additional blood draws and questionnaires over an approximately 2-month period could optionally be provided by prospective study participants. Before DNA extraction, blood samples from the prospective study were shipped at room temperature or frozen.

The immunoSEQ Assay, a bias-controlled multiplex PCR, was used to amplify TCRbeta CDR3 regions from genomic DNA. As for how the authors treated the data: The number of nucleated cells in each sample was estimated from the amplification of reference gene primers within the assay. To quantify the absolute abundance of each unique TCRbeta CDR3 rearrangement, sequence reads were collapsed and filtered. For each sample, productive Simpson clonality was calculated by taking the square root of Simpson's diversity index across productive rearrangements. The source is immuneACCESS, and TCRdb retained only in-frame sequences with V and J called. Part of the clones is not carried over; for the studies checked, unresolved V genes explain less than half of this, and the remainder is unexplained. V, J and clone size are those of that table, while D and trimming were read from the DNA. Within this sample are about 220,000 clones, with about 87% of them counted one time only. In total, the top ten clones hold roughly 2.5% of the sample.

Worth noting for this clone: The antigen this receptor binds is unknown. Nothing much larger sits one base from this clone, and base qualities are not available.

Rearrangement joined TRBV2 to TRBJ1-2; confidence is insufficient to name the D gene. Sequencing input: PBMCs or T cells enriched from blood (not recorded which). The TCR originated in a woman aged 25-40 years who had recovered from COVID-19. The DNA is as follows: TGTGCCAGCAGTGAAAATTCGCGGGGCTACACCTTC. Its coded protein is CASSENSRGYTF.